One and the same sample provided the 4 T cell receptor beta chains below, sequenced in a study of cytotoxic CD8 clonotypes in ibrutinib-treated CLL. Measured with immunoSEQ multiplex PCR; TCRdb has only the in-frame clones, and not every one. The table has almost 85,000 clones, 85% to 90% seen once. The sample in question was PBMCs, obtained before ibrutinib treatment. Receptors originate from a human donor with chronic lymphocytic leukemia.

This CDR3 is CASSLTGGEGDTQYF. In DNA form, the CDR3 reads TGCGCCAGCAGCCTGACAGGGGGCGAGGGGGATACGCAGTATTTT. The rearrangement uses TRBV4-1 and TRBJ2-3, with 10 bases aligning to TRBD1. This CDR3 is built from 15 residues. CDR1 is MGHRA and CDR2 is YSYEKL in the germline V gene. The V and J ends lost 4 bases and 6 bases, in that order; junction bases with no gene match: 7.

The chain joins TRBV5-4 to TRBJ2-7; D may be TRBD1 (5 bases). Germline V gene lookup returns CDR1 SGHNT and CDR2 YYREEE (reference sequence). This CDR3 region has 14 residues. V gave up 2 bases and J gave up 0 bases, with 9 bases separating them. This chain's CDR3 is CASSFRGASYEQYF. The DNA of the CDR3 is TGTGCCAGCAGCTTTCGTGGGGCCTCCTACGAGCAGTACTTC.

V and J are TRBV5-6 and TRBJ1-1, with 7 nucleotides matching TRBD1. The ends lost 5 bases at V and 12 bases at J; junction bases unmatched: 13. Germline V gives CDR1 SGHDT, CDR2 YYEEEE. The CDR3 has 13 residues. CDR3 residues: CASRFRGTVETFF. The CDR3 nucleotides read TGTGCCAGCAGGTTCAGAGGGACAGTGGAAACTTTCTTT. The entire variable domain, with the rest obtained from reference TRBV5-6 and TRBJ1-1, is as follows: DAGVTQSPTHLIKTRGQQVTLRCSPKSGHDTVSWYQQALGQGPQFIFQYYEEEERQRGNFPDRFSGHQFPNYSSELNVNALLLGDSALYLCASRFRGTVETFFGQGTRLTVV.

CDR3 DNA: TGTGCCAGCAGTTTACCAGGGGGTCAGGAGCAGTACTTC. Translation gives CASSLPGGQEQYF. The chain recombines TRBV27 with TRBJ2-7; TRBD1 matches at 7 bases. The trim removed 2 bases at V and 7 bases at J, leaving 5 bases unmatched. The CDR3 extends over 13 amino acids. Germline V gene lookup returns CDR1 MNHEY and CDR2 SMNVEV (reference sequence).